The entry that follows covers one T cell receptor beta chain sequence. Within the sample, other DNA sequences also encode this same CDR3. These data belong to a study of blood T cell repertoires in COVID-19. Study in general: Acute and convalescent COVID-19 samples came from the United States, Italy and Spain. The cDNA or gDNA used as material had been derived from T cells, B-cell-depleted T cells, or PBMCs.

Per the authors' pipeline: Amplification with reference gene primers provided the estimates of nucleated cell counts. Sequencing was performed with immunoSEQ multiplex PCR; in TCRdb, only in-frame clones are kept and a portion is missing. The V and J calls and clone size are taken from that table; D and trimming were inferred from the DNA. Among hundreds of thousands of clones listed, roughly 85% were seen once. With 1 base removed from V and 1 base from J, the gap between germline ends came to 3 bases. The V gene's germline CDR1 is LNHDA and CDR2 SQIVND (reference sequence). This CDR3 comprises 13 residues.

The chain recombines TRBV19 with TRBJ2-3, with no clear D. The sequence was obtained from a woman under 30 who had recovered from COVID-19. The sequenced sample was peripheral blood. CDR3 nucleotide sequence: TGTGCCAGTAGTATAGTCGGCACAGATACGCAGTATTTT. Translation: CASSIVGTDTQYF.